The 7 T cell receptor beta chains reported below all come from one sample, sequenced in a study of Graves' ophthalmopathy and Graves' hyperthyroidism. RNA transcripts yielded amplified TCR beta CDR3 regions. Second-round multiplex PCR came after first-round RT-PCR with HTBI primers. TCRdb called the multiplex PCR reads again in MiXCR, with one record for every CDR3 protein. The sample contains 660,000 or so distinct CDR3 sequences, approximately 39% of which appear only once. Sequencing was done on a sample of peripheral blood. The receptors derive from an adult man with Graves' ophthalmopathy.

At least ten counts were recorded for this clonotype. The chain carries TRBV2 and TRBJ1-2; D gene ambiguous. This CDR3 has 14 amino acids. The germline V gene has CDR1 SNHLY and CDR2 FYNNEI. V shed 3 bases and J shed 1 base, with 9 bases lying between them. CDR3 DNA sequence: TGTGCCAGCAGTGAGGTGGGCAGTAACTATGGCTACACCTTC. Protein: CASSEVGSNYGYTF.

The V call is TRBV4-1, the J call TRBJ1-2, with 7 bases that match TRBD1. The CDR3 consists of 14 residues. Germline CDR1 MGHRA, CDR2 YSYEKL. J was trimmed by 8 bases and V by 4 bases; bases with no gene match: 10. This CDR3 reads CASSPGQMFGGYTF. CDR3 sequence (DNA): TGCGCCAGCAGCCCGGGACAGATGTTTGGGGGCTACACCTTC.

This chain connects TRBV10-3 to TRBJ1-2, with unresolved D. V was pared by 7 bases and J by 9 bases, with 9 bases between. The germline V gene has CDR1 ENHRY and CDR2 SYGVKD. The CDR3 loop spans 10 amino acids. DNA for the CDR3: TGTGCCATCACGAACGGACGCTACACCTTC. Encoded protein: CAITNGRYTF.

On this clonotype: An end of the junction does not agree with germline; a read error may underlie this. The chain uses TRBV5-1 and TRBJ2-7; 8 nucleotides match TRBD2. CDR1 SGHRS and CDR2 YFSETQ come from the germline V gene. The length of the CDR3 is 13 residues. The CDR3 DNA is TGTGCCAGCAGCTCGGGACTAGTTGCCGAGCAGTACTTC. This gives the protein CASSSGLVAEQYF.

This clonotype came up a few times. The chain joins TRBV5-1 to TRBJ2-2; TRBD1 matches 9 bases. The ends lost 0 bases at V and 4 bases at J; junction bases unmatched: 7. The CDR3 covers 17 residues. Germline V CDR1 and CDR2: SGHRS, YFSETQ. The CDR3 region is CASSLAEQGAPTGELFF. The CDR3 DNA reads TGCGCCAGCAGCTTGGCCGAACAGGGGGCTCCCACCGGGGAGCTGTTTTTT.

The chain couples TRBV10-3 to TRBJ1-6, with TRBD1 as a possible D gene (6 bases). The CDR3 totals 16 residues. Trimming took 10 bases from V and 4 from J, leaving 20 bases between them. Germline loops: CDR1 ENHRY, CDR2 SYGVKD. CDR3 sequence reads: CATSGVDRVYNSPLHF. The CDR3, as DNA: TGTGCCACCAGCGGCGTGGACAGAGTATATAATTCACCCCTCCACTTT.

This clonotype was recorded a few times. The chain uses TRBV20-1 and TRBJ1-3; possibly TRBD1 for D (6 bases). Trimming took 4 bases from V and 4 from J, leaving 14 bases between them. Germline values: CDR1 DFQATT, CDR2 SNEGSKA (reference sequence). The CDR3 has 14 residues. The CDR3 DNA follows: TGCAGTGCTAAGGCGGGGGGGGCGGGAAACACCATATATTTT. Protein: CSAKAGGAGNTIYF.